This passage covers 18 T cell receptor beta chains from one sample sequenced in a study of blood T cells in healthy people across ages. Then a second PCR, running roughly 7 to 11 cycles, was carried out with a sample-barcoded 5' primer and a J-beta primer mix. A single record per CDR3 protein comes from TCRdb applying MiXCR to the 5' RACE reads. The sample holds about 1.4 million distinct CDR3 sequences, approximately 59% seen once. Sequenced input: blood. These receptors all stem from a man between 18 and 29 years old in good health.

This clonotype was recorded a few times. The V and J genes are TRBV10-2 and TRBJ2-1, with D possibly being TRBD1 or TRBD2 (5 bases each). The CDR3 spans 14 residues. The V gene lost 4 bases and the J gene lost 3 bases, with 10 bases spanning the gap. Looked up from germline, CDR1 is WSHSY and CDR2 is SAAADI. CDR3 DNA sequence: TGCGCCAGCAGTGCTCGGGGCCACTACAATGAGCAGTTCTTC. This codes for CASSARGHYNEQFF.

The rearrangement joins TRBV4-1 to TRBJ2-3; 11 bases are shared with TRBD2. Trimming took 6 bases from V and 3 from J; bases not matched to a gene: 8. This CDR3 is built from 16 residues. The germline V gene encodes CDR1 MGHRA and CDR2 YSYEKL. DNA for the CDR3: TGCGCCAGCAGGTCGTGGGGGACTAGCGGTACAGATACGCAGTATTTT. It yields the protein CASRSWGTSGTDTQYF.

The chain has TRBV5-1 and TRBJ1-1; 7 bases map to TRBD1. Trimming cost V 4 bases and J 0 bases; bases outside gene matches: 6. Germline CDR1 reads SGHRS; CDR2 reads YFSETQ. The CDR3 is 15 amino acids. CDR3 nucleotide sequence: TGCGCCAGCAGCCCTATACAGGGGATGAACACTGAAGCTTTCTTT. Translating it yields CASSPIQGMNTEAFF.

The chain carries TRBV13 and TRBJ2-1; D ambiguous. This CDR3 region has 13 residues. Germline assignment: CDR1 PRHDT and CDR2 FYEKMQ (reference sequence). V lost 4 bases and J 11 bases, leaving 15 bases between the germline ends. This CDR3 reads CASSYSLGGKQFF. In DNA, the CDR3 is TGTGCCAGCAGCTACAGCCTGGGCGGTAAGCAGTTCTTC.

This clonotype was observed once. The gene calls are TRBV2 and TRBJ2-2, with 9 bases aligning to TRBD2. The CDR3 is 14 amino acids. V dropped 8 bases and J dropped 6; count of bases not matched to a gene: 7. Germline assignment: CDR1 SNHLY and CDR2 FYNNEI. CDR3 sequence (DNA): TGTGCCAGCGAGTTCCTAGCGGGATCCGGGGAGCTGTTTTTT. Residues: CASEFLAGSGELFF.

The genes are TRBV29-1 and TRBJ2-7; a possible D gene is TRBD1 (5 bases). The length of the CDR3 is 14 residues. CDR1 and CDR2 (germline): SQVTM, ANQGSEA. Trimming pared 4 bases from V and 2 bases from J, leaving 15 bases between. The chain's CDR3 is CSVVYTGAPYEQYF. The CDR3 DNA sequence: TGCAGCGTTGTCTACACAGGCGCACCCTACGAGCAGTACTTC.

This clonotype was seen once. The chain uses TRBV3-1 and TRBJ1-2, with 7 bases matching TRBD1. Germline V gives CDR1 LGHDT, CDR2 YNNKEL (reference sequence). The CDR3 is 16 residues long. J lost 3 bases, V lost 3 bases, and 10 bases had no gene match. CDR3 region: CASSQRDREFYYGYTF. The CDR3 DNA is TGTGCCAGCAGCCAGAGAGACAGGGAGTTTTACTATGGCTACACCTTC.

The rearrangement joins TRBV15 to TRBJ1-2, with TRBD1 as a possible D gene (5 bases). The V gene's germline CDR1 is LNHNV and CDR2 YYDKDF (reference sequence). The CDR3 totals 13 residues. The V gene lost 4 bases and the J gene lost 3 bases, with 9 bases spanning the gap. The CDR3 DNA reads TGTGCCACCAGCACTTCGGGGGACTATGGCTACACCTTC. The encoded protein is CATSTSGDYGYTF.

The chain links TRBV4-2 to TRBJ2-5, with 11 bases that match TRBD2. V lost 4 bases and J lost 2; bases outside the gene matches: 6. The germline V gene encodes CDR1 LGHNA and CDR2 YNFKEQ. The CDR3 sequence is 16 residues long. Here the CDR3 DNA reads TGTGCCAGCAGCCTAACCGGGACTAGCGGACAAGAGACCCAGTACTTC. As protein: CASSLTGTSGQETQYF.

This chain links TRBV29-1 with TRBJ1-4; D gene ambiguous. The CDR3 has 13 residues. Germline V gives CDR1 SQVTM, CDR2 ANQGSEA. V was pared by 6 bases and J by 0 bases, with 8 bases between. The CDR3 DNA reads as TGCAGCGTCCCCGGTACAACTAATGAAAAACTGTTTTTT. Its translation is CSVPGTTNEKLFF. The variable domain in full, completed from reference TRBV29-1 and TRBJ1-4, reads SAVISQKPSRDICQRGTSLTIQCQVDSQVTMMFWYRQQPGQSLTLIATANQGSEATYESGFVIDKFPISRPNLTFSTLTVSNMSPEDSSIYLCSVPGTTNEKLFFGSGTQLSVL.

This clonotype was counted once. The V gene is TRBV4-1, the J gene TRBJ2-3; 12 nucleotides agree with TRBD2. From germline, CDR1 is MGHRA and CDR2 YSYEKL. V was clipped by 3 bases and J by 4 bases; unmatched bases: 5. The CDR3 has 16 residues. The CDR3 spells CASSHRTSGISDTQYF. The CDR3 nucleotides read TGCGCCAGCAGCCACAGGACTAGCGGGATATCAGATACGCAGTATTTT.

This clonotype was counted only a few times. The germline gene is not matched at one end of the junction; a read error may be the cause. The rearrangement uses TRBV4-2 and TRBJ2-6; D remains unclear. The CDR3 spans 17 residues. Germline loops: CDR1 LGHNA, CDR2 YNFKEQ. CDR3 coding DNA: TGTGCCAGCAGTCAAGGAGACTGGAGCTCTGGGGCCAACGTCCTGACTTTC. Translated, it gives CASSQGDWSSGANVLTF.

This sequence joins TRBV29-1 and TRBJ2-7; possible D gene TRBD1, 6 bases. Looked up from germline, CDR1 is SQVTM and CDR2 is ANQGSEA. This CDR3 is built from 14 residues. CDR3 residues: CNVAPTGGSYEQYF. The CDR3 DNA sequence: TGCAACGTGGCCCCGACAGGCGGTTCCTACGAGCAGTACTTC.

This clonotype appeared a few times. J is TRBJ1-2 and V is TRBV29-1, with a possible D match to TRBD1 (5 bases). The CDR3 is 13 amino acids. Germline V lookup: CDR1 SQVTM, CDR2 ANQGSEA. Deletions cut 4 bases from V and 3 bases from J, with 12 bases between. The DNA of the CDR3 is TGCAGCGTTGCAAGGGGAGATGACTATGGCTACACCTTC. Its translation: CSVARGDDYGYTF. The entire variable domain, with the rest obtained from reference TRBV29-1 and TRBJ1-2, is as follows: SAVISQKPSRDICQRGTSLTIQCQVDSQVTMMFWYRQQPGQSLTLIATANQGSEATYESGFVIDKFPISRPNLTFSTLTVSNMSPEDSSIYLCSVARGDDYGYTFGSGTRLTVV.

V and J are TRBV9 and TRBJ1-1; D uncertain. The CDR3 covers 13 residues. The germline gives CDR1 SGDLS, CDR2 YYNGEE. V lost 0 bases and J lost 4, with 7 bases in between. Here the CDR3 DNA reads TGTGCCAGCAGCGTAGTCTCGGGCACTGAAGCTTTCTTT. Its translation is CASSVVSGTEAFF.

The CDR3, as DNA: TGCGCCAGCAGCCAAGATAGGGCTAGCGGGAGCGTTAACACCGGGGAGCTGTTTTTT. Its translation: CASSQDRASGSVNTGELFF. The rearrangement joins TRBV4-1 to TRBJ2-2, with 10 bases aligning to TRBD2. The V gene end was trimmed by 0 bases and the J gene end by 2 bases; junction bases not matched to a gene: 9. Germline V CDR1 and CDR2: MGHRA, YSYEKL. This CDR3 region has 19 residues.

The V and J genes are TRBV11-2 and TRBJ2-1, with a possible D match to TRBD2 (7 bases). Germline values: CDR1 SGHAT, CDR2 FQNNGV. V lost 4 bases, J lost 6 bases, and 16 bases lay in between. The CDR3 covers 15 residues. CDR3 region: CASSSTRGGFNEQFF. The CDR3 DNA is TGTGCCAGCAGCTCAACTAGGGGGGGGTTCAATGAGCAGTTCTTC.

V usage is TRBV20-1 and J usage is TRBJ2-1; 8 nucleotides agree with TRBD2. This CDR3 spans 18 amino acids. CDR1 is DFQATT, CDR2 SNEGSKA, per germline (reference sequence). Trimming at V came to 1 base and at J to 4 bases, leaving 15 bases not matched to a gene. CDR3 amino acids: CSARGYRGGQGKYNEQFF. The CDR3 DNA is TGCAGTGCTAGAGGATACCGGGGGGGCCAAGGAAAGTACAATGAGCAGTTCTTC.